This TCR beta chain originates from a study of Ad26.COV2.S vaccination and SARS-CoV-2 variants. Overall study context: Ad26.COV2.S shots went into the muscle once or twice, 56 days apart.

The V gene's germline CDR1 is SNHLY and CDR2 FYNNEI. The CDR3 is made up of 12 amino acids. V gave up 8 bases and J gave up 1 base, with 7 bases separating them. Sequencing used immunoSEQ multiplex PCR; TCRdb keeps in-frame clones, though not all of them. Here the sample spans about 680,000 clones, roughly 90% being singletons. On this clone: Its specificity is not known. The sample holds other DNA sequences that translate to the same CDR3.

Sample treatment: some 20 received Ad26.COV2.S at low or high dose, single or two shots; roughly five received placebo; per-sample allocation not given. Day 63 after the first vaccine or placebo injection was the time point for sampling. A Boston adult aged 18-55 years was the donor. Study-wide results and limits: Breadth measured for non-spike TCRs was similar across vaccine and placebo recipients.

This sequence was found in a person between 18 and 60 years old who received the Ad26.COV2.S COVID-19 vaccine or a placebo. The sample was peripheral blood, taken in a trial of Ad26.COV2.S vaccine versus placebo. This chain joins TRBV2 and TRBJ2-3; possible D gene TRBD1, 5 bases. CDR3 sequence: CASSRGTDTQYF. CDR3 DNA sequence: TGTGCCAGCTCCAGGGGCACAGATACGCAGTATTTT.